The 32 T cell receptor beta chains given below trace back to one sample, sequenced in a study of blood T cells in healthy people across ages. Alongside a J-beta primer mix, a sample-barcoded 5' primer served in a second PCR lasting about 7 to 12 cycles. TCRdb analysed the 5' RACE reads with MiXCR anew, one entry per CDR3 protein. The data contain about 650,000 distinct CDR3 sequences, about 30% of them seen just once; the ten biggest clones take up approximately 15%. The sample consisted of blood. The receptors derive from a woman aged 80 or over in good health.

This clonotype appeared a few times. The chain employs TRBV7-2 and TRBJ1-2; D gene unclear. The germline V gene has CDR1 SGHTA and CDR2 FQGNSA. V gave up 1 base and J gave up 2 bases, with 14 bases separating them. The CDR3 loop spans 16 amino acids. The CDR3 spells CASSLGRQPLNYGYTF. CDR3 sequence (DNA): TGTGCCAGCAGCTTAGGGCGGCAGCCTTTAAACTATGGCTACACCTTC.

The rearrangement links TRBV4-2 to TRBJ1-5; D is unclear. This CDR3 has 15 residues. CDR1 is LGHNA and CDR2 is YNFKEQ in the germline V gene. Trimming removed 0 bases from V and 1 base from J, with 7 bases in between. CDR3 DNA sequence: TGTGCCAGCAGCCAAGATTGGCAGAGCAATCAGCCCCAGCATTTT. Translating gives CASSQDWQSNQPQHF.

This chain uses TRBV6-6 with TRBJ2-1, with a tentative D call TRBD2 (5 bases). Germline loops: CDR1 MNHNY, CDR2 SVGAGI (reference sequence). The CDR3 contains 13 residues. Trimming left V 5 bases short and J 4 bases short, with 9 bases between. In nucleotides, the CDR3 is TGTGCCAGCAGTACCGAGGGTTACAATGAGCAGTTCTTC. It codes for CASSTEGYNEQFF.

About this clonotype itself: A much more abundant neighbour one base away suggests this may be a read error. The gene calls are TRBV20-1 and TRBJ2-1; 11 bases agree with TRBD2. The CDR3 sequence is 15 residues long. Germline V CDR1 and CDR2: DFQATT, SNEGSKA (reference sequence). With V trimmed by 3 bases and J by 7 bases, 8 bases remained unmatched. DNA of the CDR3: TGCAGTGCTAGCATTGGACTAGCGGGTAGAAATGAGCAGTTCTTC. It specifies CSASIGLAGRNEQFF.

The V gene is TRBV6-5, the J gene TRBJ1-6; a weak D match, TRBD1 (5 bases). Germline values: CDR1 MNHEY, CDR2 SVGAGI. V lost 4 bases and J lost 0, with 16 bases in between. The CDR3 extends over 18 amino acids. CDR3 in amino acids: CASSSTIRGSSYNSPLHF. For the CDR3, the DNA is TGTGCCAGCAGTTCCACTATTCGGGGGAGCTCCTATAATTCACCCCTCCACTTT.

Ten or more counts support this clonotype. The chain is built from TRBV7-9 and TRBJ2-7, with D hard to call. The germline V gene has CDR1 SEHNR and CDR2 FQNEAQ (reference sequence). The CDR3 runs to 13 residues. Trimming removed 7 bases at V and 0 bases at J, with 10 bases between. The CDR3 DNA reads TGTGCCAGCACTCCCGCGAGCTCCTACGAGCAGTACTTC. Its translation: CASTPASSYEQYF. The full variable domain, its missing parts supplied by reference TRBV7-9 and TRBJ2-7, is DTGVSQNPRHKITKRGQNVTFRCDPISEHNRLYWYRQTLGQGPEFLTYFQNEAQLEKSRLLSDRFSAERPKGSFSTLEIQRTEQGDSAMYLCASTPASSYEQYFGPGTRLTVT.

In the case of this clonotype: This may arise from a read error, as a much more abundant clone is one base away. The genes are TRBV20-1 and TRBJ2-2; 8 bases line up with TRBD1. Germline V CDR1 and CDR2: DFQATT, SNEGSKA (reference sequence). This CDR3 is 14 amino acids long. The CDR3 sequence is CSARGPRGTGERFF. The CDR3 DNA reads TGCAGTGCCAGGGGGCCGAGGGGCACCGGGGAGCGGTTTTTT.

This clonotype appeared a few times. The CDR3 loop reads CAWASGGAYNEQFF. The CDR3 nucleotides are TGTGCCTGGGCTAGCGGGGGGGCCTACAATGAGCAGTTCTTC. V is TRBV30 and J is TRBJ2-1; 12 bases fit TRBD2. The CDR3 is 14 amino acids. CDR1 and CDR2 (germline): GTSNPN, SVGIG (reference sequence). Trimming at V came to 5 bases and at J to 2 bases, leaving 1 base not matched to a gene.

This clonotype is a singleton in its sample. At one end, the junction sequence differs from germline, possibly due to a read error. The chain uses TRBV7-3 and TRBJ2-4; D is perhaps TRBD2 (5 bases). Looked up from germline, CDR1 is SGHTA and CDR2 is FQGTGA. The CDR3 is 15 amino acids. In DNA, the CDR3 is TGTGCCAGCAACTTAGGCGGGTTAGCCAAAAACGTTCAGTACTTC. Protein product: CASNLGGLAKNVQYF.

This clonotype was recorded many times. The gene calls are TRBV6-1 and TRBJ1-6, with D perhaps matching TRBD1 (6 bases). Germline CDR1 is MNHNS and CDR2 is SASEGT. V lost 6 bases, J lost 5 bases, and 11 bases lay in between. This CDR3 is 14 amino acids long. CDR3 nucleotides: TGTGCCAGCAGGAGGACAGAAGATAATTCACCCCTCCACTTT. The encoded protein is CASRRTEDNSPLHF.

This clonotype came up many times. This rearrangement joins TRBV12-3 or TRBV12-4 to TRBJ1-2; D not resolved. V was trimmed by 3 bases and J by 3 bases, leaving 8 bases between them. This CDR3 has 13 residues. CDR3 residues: CASSLAADYGYTF. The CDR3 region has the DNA TGTGCCAGCAGTTTGGCAGCGGACTATGGCTACACCTTC.

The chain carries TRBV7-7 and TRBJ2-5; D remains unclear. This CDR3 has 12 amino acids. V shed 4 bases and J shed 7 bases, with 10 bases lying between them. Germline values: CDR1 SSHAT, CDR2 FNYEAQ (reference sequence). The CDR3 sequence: CASSSLLGTQYF. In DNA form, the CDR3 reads TGTGCCAGCAGCTCCCTCCTGGGGACCCAGTACTTC.

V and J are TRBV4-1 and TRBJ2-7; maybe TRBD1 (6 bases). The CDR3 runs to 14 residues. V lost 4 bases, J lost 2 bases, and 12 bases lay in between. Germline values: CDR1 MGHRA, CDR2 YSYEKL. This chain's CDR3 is CASSPRQETYEQYV. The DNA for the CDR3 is TGCGCCAGCAGCCCAAGACAGGAAACCTACGAGCAGTACGTC.

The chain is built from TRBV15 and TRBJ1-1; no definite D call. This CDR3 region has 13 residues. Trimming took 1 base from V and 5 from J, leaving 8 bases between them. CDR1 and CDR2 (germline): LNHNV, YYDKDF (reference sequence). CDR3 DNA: TGTGCCACCAGCAGAGCAGAAGGGACTGAAGCTTTCTTT. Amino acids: CATSRAEGTEAFF. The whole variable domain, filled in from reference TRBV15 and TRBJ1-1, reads DAMVIQNPRYQVTQFGKPVTLSCSQTLNHNVMYWYQQKSSQAPKLLFHYYDKDFNNEADTPDNFQSRRPNTSFCFLDIRSPGLGDTAMYLCATSRAEGTEAFFGQGTRLTVV.

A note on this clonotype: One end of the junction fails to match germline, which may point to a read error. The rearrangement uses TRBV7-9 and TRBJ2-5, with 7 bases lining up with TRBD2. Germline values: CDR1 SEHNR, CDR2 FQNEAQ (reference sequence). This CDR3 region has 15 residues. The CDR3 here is CASSLAAQRGNEQYF. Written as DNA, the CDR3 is TGTGCCAGTAGCTTAGCGGCCCAGCGGGGCAATGAGCAGTACTTC.

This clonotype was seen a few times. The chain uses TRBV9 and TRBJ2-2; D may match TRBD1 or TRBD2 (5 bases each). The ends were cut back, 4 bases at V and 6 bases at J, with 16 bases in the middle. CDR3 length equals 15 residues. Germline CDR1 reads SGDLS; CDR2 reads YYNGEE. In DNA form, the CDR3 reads TGTGCCAGCAGCTTGGGACCACTAACGGCCGGGGAGCTGTTTTTT. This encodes CASSLGPLTAGELFF. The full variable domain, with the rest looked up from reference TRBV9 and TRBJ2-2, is DSGVTQTPKHLITATGQRVTLRCSPRSGDLSVYWYQQSLDQGLQFLIQYYNGEERAKGNILERFSAQQFPDLHSELNLSSLELGDSALYFCASSLGPLTAGELFFGEGSRLTVL.

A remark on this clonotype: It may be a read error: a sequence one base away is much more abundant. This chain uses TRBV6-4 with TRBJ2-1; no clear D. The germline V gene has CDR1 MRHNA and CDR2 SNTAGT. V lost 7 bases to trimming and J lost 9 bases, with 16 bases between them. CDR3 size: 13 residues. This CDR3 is CASIPRATSEQFF. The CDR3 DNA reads TGTGCCAGCATTCCTCGGGCCACCAGTGAGCAGTTCTTC.

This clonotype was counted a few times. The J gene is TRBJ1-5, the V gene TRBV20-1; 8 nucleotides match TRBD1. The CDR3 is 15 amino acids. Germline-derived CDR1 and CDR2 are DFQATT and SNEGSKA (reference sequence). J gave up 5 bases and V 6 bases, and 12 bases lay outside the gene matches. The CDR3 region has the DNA TGCAGTGCCTTACCAGGACAGGGCGGCGATCAGCCCCAGCATTTT. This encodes CSALPGQGGDQPQHF.

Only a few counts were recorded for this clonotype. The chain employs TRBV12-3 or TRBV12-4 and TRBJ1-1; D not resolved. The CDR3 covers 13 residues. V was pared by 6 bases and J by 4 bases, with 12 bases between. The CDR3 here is CASSPGMTTEAFF. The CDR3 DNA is TGTGCCAGCAGCCCCGGGATGACCACTGAAGCTTTCTTT.

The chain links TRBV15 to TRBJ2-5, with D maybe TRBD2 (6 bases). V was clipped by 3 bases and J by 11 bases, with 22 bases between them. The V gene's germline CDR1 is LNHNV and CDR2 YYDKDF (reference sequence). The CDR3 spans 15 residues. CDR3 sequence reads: CATSRPGRGAREQYF. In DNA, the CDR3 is TGTGCCACCAGCAGGCCGGGACGGGGCGCTCGGGAGCAGTACTTC.

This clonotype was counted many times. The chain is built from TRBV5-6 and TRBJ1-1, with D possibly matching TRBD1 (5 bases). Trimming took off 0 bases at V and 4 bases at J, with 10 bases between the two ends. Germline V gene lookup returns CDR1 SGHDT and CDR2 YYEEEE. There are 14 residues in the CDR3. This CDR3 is CASSLGQGSTEAFF. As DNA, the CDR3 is TGTGCCAGCAGCTTGGGGCAGGGCAGCACTGAAGCTTTCTTT. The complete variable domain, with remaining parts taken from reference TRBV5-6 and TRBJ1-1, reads DAGVTQSPTHLIKTRGQQVTLRCSPKSGHDTVSWYQQALGQGPQFIFQYYEEEERQRGNFPDRFSGHQFPNYSSELNVNALLLGDSALYLCASSLGQGSTEAFFGQGTRLTVV.

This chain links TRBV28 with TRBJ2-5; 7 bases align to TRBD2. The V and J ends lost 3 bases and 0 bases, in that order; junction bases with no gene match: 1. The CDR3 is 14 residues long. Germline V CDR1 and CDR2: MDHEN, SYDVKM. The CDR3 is CASSFGGYQETQYF. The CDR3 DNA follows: TGTGCCAGCAGTTTCGGGGGGTACCAAGAGACCCAGTACTTC. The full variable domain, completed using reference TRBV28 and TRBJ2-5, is DVKVTQSSRYLVKRTGEKVFLECVQDMDHENMFWYRQDPGLGLRLIYFSYDVKMKEKGDIPEGYSVSREKKERFSLILESASTNQTSMYLCASSFGGYQETQYFGPGTRLLVL.

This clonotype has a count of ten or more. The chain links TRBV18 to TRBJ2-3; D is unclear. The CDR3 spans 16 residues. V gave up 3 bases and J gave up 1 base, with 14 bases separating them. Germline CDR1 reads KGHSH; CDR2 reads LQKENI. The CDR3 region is CASSPRVGSGTDTQYF. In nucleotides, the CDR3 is TGTGCCAGCTCACCTCGAGTGGGGTCGGGCACAGATACGCAGTATTTT.

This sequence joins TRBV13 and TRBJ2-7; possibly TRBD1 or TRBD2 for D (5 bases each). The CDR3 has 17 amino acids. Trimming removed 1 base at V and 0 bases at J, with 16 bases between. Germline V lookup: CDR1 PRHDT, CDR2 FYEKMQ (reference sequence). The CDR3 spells CASSLETGTPSSYEQYF. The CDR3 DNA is TGTGCCAGCAGCTTAGAAACCGGGACGCCTAGCTCCTACGAGCAGTACTTC.

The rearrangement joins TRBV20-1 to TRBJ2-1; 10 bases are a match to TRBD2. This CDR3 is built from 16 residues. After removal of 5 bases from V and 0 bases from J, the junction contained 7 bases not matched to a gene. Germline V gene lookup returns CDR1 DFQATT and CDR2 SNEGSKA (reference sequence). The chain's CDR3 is CSALTSSGGSYNEQFF. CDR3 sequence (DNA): TGCAGTGCTTTGACCTCTAGCGGGGGCTCCTACAATGAGCAGTTCTTC.

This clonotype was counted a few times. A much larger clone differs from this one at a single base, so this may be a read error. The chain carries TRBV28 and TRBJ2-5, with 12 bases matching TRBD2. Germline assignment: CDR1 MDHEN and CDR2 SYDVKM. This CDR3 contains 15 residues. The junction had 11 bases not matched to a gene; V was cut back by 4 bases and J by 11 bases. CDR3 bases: TGTGCCAGCAGTTCCCTAGCGGGGGGGCTCGATGAGCAGTACTTC. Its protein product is CASSSLAGGLDEQYF.

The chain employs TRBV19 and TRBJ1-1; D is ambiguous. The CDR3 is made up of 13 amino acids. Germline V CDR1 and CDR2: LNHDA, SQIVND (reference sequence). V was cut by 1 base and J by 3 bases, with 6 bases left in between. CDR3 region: CASSIVVDTEAFF. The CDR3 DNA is TGTGCCAGTAGTATAGTCGTGGACACTGAAGCTTTCTTT.

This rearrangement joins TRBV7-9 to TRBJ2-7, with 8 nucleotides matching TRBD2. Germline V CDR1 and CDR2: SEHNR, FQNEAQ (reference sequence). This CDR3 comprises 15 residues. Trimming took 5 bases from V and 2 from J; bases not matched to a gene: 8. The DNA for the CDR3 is TGTGCCAGCAGCGCGCGAGGACTAGCCACCTACGAGCAGTACTTC. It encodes CASSARGLATYEQYF.

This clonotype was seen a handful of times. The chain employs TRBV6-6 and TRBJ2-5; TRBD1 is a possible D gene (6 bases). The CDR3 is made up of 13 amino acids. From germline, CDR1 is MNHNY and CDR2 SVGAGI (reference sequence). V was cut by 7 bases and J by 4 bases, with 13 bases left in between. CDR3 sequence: CASTGTGRETQYF. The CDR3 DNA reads TGTGCCAGCACCGGAACAGGGAGAGAGACCCAGTACTTC.

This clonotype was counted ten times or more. CDR3 DNA sequence: TGTGCCAGCAGTTTGATCGGAAACAATCAGCCCCAGCATTTT. Amino acids: CASSLIGNNQPQHF. This chain links TRBV28 with TRBJ1-5, with D hard to call. Germline V gene lookup returns CDR1 MDHEN and CDR2 SYDVKM. The CDR3 length is 14 residues. The V and J ends lost 3 bases and 3 bases respectively, with 9 bases between them.

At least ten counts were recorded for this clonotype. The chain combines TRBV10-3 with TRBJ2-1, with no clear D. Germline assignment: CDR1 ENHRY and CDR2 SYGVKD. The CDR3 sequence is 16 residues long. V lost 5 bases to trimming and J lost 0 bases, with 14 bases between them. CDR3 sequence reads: CAISLIDGGSYNEQFF. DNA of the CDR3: TGTGCCATCAGTCTAATTGATGGCGGCTCCTACAATGAGCAGTTCTTC.

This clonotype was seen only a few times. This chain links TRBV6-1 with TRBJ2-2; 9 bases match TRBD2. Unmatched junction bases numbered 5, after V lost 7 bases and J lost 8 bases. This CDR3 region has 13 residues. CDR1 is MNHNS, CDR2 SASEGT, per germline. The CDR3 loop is CASNGLAIGELFF. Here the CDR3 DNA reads TGTGCCAGCAATGGACTAGCGATTGGGGAGCTGTTTTTT.